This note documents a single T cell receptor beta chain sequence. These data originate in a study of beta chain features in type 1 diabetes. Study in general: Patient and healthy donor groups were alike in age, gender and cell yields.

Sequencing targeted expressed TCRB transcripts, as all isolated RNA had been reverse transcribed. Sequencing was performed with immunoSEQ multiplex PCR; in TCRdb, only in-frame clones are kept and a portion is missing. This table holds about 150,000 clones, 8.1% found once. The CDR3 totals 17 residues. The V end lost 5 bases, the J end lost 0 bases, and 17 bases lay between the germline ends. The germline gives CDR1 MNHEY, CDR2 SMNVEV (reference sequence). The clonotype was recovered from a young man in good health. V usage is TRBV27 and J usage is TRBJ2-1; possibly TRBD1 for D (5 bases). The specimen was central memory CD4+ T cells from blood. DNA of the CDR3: TGTGCCAGCAGTCCAACCGGTGGCGACAGCTCCTACAATGAGCAGTTCTTC. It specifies CASSPTGGDSSYNEQFF.